This T cell receptor beta chain was profiled in a study of early T cells in non-severe SARS-CoV-2 infection. Germline CDR1 and CDR2: LGHDT and YNNKEL (reference sequence). CDR3 length: 15 amino acids. V was pared by 0 bases and J by 3 bases, with 11 bases between. Attachment of unique molecular identifiers was made to individual cDNA molecules. TCRdb reanalysed the 5' RACE reads using MiXCR and keeps one entry per CDR3 protein. The repertoire has roughly 61,000 distinct CDR3 sequences, 10% of them found once; the top ten carry 8.6%. This chain connects TRBV3-1 to TRBJ1-1, with a possible D match to TRBD1 (5 bases). The specimen was whole blood. This sequence was found in an adult who was a healthcare worker with PCR-confirmed SARS-CoV-2 infection or an uninfected control (not recorded which). This CDR3 reads CASSQEPGRYTEAFF. DNA of the CDR3: TGTGCCAGCAGCCAAGAACCGGGGCGTTACACTGAAGCTTTCTTT.